The rows below give T cell receptor beta chains drawn from one sample of a study of blood T cell repertoires in COVID-19. Measured with immunoSEQ multiplex PCR; TCRdb has only the in-frame clones, and not every one. The data show about 170,000 clones, roughly nine tenths seen once. The sequenced material came from peripheral blood. The receptors come from a man between 70 and 80 years old with acute or convalescent COVID-19. Both conserved end residues are part of each CDR3. Each record gives: V gene, D gene, J gene, CDR3 protein. A D gene is named only where the DNA matches it firmly.

v_gene: TRBV9
d_gene: -
j_gene: TRBJ1-2
CDR3aa: CASSAGGSDYGYTF

v_gene: TRBV11-1
d_gene: -
j_gene: TRBJ2-3
CDR3aa: CASTSWEASTDTQYF

v_gene: TRBV5-6
d_gene: TRBD2
j_gene: TRBJ2-7
CDR3aa: CASSAWWSGSAYEQYF

v_gene: TRBV30
d_gene: -
j_gene: TRBJ1-6
CDR3aa: CAWSRARMGIDNSPLHF

v_gene: TRBV9
d_gene: -
j_gene: TRBJ2-3
CDR3aa: CASSVGNYPDTQYF

v_gene: TRBV7-8
d_gene: -
j_gene: TRBJ2-7
CDR3aa: CASSLVQVRAAYEQYF

v_gene: TRBV20-1
d_gene: -
j_gene: TRBJ1-3
CDR3aa: CSASTESSGNTIYF

v_gene: TRBV28
d_gene: TRBD1
j_gene: TRBJ2-3
CDR3aa: CASSIGTGKYF

v_gene: TRBV19
d_gene: TRBD1
j_gene: TRBJ1-5
CDR3aa: CASRLRGDQPQHF

v_gene: TRBV2
d_gene: TRBD1
j_gene: TRBJ1-4
CDR3aa: CASSESPGTGEGLFF

v_gene: TRBV11-2
d_gene: TRBD2
j_gene: TRBJ2-7
CDR3aa: CASSLVQAAGVQGEQYF

v_gene: TRBV5-1
d_gene: -
j_gene: TRBJ2-1
CDR3aa: CASRLVQFF

v_gene: TRBV29-1
d_gene: TRBD1
j_gene: TRBJ2-7
CDR3aa: CSVKDRSSEQYF

v_gene: TRBV18
d_gene: TRBD1
j_gene: TRBJ1-2
CDR3aa: CASSLTTGKISGYTF